This entry concerns a single T cell receptor (beta chain). Relative to the germline gene, one junction end is altered; a read error may explain this. This sample is part of a study of cytomegalovirus exposure and HLA in healthy donors. Study-level background: Most genotyped donors, 81% of about 360, had Caucasian-associated genetic ancestry.

Germline V lookup: CDR1 MNHEY, CDR2 SMNVEV (reference sequence). There are 13 residues in the CDR3. 13 Jbeta primers and 60 Vbeta primers were used for the PCR. Generated by immunoSEQ multiplex PCR, the TCRdb table keeps only in-frame clones and is missing some. The sample shows 100,000 to 150,000 clones, and around 2.7% sits with its ten largest clones. The V and J genes are TRBV27 and TRBJ2-2; D might be TRBD1 (6 bases). This TCR came from a man aged 25-40 years in good health and CMV-seronegative. Material: PBMCs. CDR3 nucleotide sequence: TGTGCCAGCAGTTTTGATCAGTGGACAGAGCGGTTTTTT. It translates to CASSFDQWTERFF.